Described below is a single T cell receptor (beta chain) sequence and its context. Per the authors' pipeline: Nucleated cell counts were estimated from reference gene primer amplification. Using immunoSEQ multiplex PCR, the repertoire was profiled, and TCRdb retains in-frame clones only, with some absent. That table furnishes V, J and clone size, whereas the DNA furnished D and trimming. There are around 190,000 clones in the sample; around 76% occur only once, and around a sixth lies in the top ten. The data originate from a study of blood T cell repertoires in COVID-19. At the level of the study: The United States, Italy and Spain supplied acute and convalescent COVID-19 samples.

The age range of participants was 18 to 89 years, with residence in about 25 US areas. In assigning cohorts, the study relied on participant-reported clinical history. Germline CDR1 is LGHNT and CDR2 is FRNRAP. Trimming stripped 1 base from V and 1 base from J, with 7 bases between. This CDR3 comprises 14 residues. The rearrangement uses TRBV12-5 and TRBJ1-1; D might be TRBD1 (5 bases). The sequenced sample was PBMCs or T cells enriched from blood (not recorded which). The receptor comes from a woman aged 45 to 65 with acute COVID-19. CDR3 bases: TGTGCTAGTGGTTTGGGAACAGGGAACACTGAAGCTTTCTTT. It translates to CASGLGTGNTEAFF.